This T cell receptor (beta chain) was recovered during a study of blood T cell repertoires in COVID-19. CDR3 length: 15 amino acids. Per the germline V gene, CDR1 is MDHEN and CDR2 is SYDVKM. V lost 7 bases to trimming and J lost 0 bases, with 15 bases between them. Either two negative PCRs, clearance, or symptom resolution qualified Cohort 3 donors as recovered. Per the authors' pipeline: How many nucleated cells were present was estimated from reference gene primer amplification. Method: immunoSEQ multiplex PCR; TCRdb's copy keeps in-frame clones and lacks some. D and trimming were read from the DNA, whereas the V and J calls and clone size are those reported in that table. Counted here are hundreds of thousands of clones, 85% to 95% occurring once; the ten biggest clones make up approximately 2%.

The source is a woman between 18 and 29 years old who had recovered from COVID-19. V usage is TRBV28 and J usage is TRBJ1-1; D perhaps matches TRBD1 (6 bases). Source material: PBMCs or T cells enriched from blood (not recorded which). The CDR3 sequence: CASNRNRAMNTEAFF. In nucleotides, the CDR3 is TGTGCCAGCAATAGGAACAGGGCCATGAACACTGAAGCTTTCTTT.